This T cell receptor (beta chain) was identified in a study of blood T cell repertoires in COVID-19. Libraries were prepared by immunoSEQ multiplex PCR; TCRdb keeps only in-frame clonotypes and omits some of them. The sample has some 330,000 clones, roughly 86% seen once. The CDR3 loop spans 16 amino acids. In germline, CDR1 is SEHNR, CDR2 FQNEAQ (reference sequence). V was clipped by 5 bases and J by 4 bases; unmatched bases: 10. One Seattle source followed patients from active infection through their disease course. The clonotype comes from a woman in her twenties or thirties with COVID-19, enrolled during active disease. Material for sequencing was peripheral blood. The chain is built from TRBV7-9 and TRBJ1-4, with TRBD1 identical over 7 bases. The CDR3 region is CASSPTGTVSNEKLFF. In nucleotides, the CDR3 is TGTGCCAGCAGCCCTACAGGGACAGTGAGTAATGAAAAACTGTTTTTT.